The 21 T cell receptor beta chains below come from one sample, sequenced in a study of identical twins. TCRdb re-called the 5' RACE reads through MiXCR, storing one row per CDR3 protein. The table shows 150,000 or so distinct CDR3 sequences, with under 4.5% occurring only once. Sequences were obtained from memory T cells sorted from blood. The receptors come from a man younger than 30 in good health.

This clonotype was found many times. The V call is TRBV20-1, the J call TRBJ2-2; 11 nucleotides agree with TRBD2. This CDR3 region has 13 residues. Per the germline V gene, CDR1 is DFQATT and CDR2 is SNEGSKA (reference sequence). The trim removed 6 bases at V and 6 bases at J, leaving 3 bases unmatched. The CDR3 DNA follows: TGCAGTGCCCCTAGCGGGAGGTCCGGGGAGCTGTTTTTT. This gives the protein CSAPSGRSGELFF.

In this sample, this clonotype turned up many times. This sequence joins TRBV27 and TRBJ2-3, with D unclear. Germline values: CDR1 MNHEY, CDR2 SMNVEV (reference sequence). The V end lost 4 bases, the J end lost 7 bases, and 12 bases lay between the germline ends. The CDR3 is 13 residues long. CDR3 residues: CASSSTSINTQYF. The DNA of the CDR3 is TGTGCCAGCAGTTCCACCTCTATAAATACGCAGTATTTT.

This clonotype has ten or more counts. The chain uses TRBV12-3 or TRBV12-4 and TRBJ1-1; D ambiguous. This CDR3 is built from 15 residues. Between the trimmed V and J ends, which lost 1 base and 0 bases, there was a span of 9 bases. DNA for the CDR3: TGTGCCAGCAGTTTAGAGTCCGGGATGAACACTGAAGCTTTCTTT. Its protein is CASSLESGMNTEAFF.

This clonotype was recorded many times. V and J are TRBV12-3 or TRBV12-4 and TRBJ1-4; D remains ambiguous. V was trimmed by 4 bases and J by 7 bases, leaving 4 bases between them. The CDR3 loop spans 11 amino acids. The DNA for the CDR3 is TGTGCCAGCAGTTGGGGTGAAAAACTGTTTTTT. Amino acids: CASSWGEKLFF.

The chain carries TRBV20-1 and TRBJ2-1; 8 nucleotides agree with TRBD2. The CDR3 consists of 15 residues. V was pared by 1 base and J by 9 bases, with 11 bases of the junction left unmatched. CDR1 and CDR2 (germline): DFQATT, SNEGSKA (reference sequence). CDR3 sequence: CSARGGTRVGGEQFF. The CDR3 region has the DNA TGCAGTGCTAGAGGTGGGACTAGAGTCGGGGGTGAGCAGTTCTTC.

This clonotype was found many times. The rearrangement uses TRBV20-1 and TRBJ2-7, with D maybe TRBD2 (5 bases). V lost 6 bases and J lost 2, with 11 bases in between. The CDR3 loop spans 12 amino acids. From germline, CDR1 is DFQATT and CDR2 SNEGSKA (reference sequence). CDR3 amino acids: CSANRDPYEQYF. The CDR3 DNA follows: TGCAGTGCAAACCGGGATCCCTACGAGCAGTACTTC.

This clonotype was seen ten or more times. The CDR3 DNA follows: TGCGCCAGCAGCTTGTCAGGTGGGAGTGTTCGGAATGAGCAGTTCTTC. Translated, it gives CASSLSGGSVRNEQFF. The chain combines TRBV5-1 with TRBJ2-1, with D possibly matching TRBD2 (5 bases). The length of the CDR3 is 16 residues. Germline V gene lookup returns CDR1 SGHRS and CDR2 YFSETQ. V was pared by 1 base and J by 7 bases, with 18 bases between.

The CDR3 here is CASSSGRTGGDTQYF. The DNA of the CDR3 is TGCGCCAGCAGCTCCGGGCGGACAGGGGGCGATACGCAGTATTTT. The genes are TRBV5-1 and TRBJ2-3; 11 bases fit TRBD1. This CDR3 has 15 amino acids. The trim removed 3 bases at V and 6 bases at J, leaving 6 bases unmatched. Germline V gives CDR1 SGHRS, CDR2 YFSETQ.

There are many counts of this clonotype. The chain links TRBV12-3 or TRBV12-4 to TRBJ2-5; 9 bases map to TRBD1. The J segment lost 5 bases and the V segment lost 8 bases, leaving 6 bases of the junction unmatched. The CDR3 runs to 13 residues. As DNA, the CDR3 is TGTGCCAGCGGAAGGACAGGGGCTGAGACCCAGTACTTC. Encoded protein: CASGRTGAETQYF.

This rearrangement joins TRBV7-3 to TRBJ2-7; 13 bases line up with TRBD2. Per germline, CDR1 SGHTA and CDR2 FQGTGA. With V trimmed by 5 bases and J by 5 bases, 3 bases remained unmatched. The CDR3 extends over 14 amino acids. Here the CDR3 DNA reads TGTGCCAGCAGCCCAACTAGCGGGAGGGACGAGCAGTACTTC. It codes for CASSPTSGRDEQYF.

This clonotype was found many times. This sequence joins TRBV20-1 and TRBJ2-4; D is uncertain. In germline, CDR1 is DFQATT, CDR2 SNEGSKA (reference sequence). V was trimmed by 0 bases and J by 4 bases, leaving 7 bases between them. The CDR3 totals 13 residues. CDR3 amino acids: CSARDPAKNIQYF. In nucleotides, the CDR3 is TGCAGTGCTAGAGATCCTGCTAAAAACATTCAGTACTTC.

This clonotype was detected ten times or more. The chain employs TRBV7-2 and TRBJ2-3; 15 positions match TRBD2. The trim removed 5 bases at V and 8 bases at J, leaving 11 bases unmatched. This CDR3 contains 17 residues. Looked up from germline, CDR1 is SGHTA and CDR2 is FQGNSA. In DNA form, the CDR3 reads TGTGCCAGCAGCCCGTCTTGGGGACTAGCGGGAGGAGGTACGCAGTATTTT. This translates into CASSPSWGLAGGGTQYF.

This clonotype came up many times. The chain recombines TRBV28 with TRBJ2-7; TRBD1 might be the D (5 bases). The CDR3 contains 11 residues. With 5 bases removed from V and 4 bases from J, the gap between germline ends came to 6 bases. Germline V CDR1 and CDR2: MDHEN, SYDVKM. The DNA for the CDR3 is TGTGCCAGCAGTGACAGATACGAGCAGTACTTC. Amino acid sequence: CASSDRYEQYF.

This clonotype has ten or more counts. J is TRBJ2-1 and V is TRBV2; 9 bases line up with TRBD2. This CDR3 has 14 residues. The V and J ends lost 6 bases and 5 bases, in that order; junction bases with no gene match: 5. Germline V gives CDR1 SNHLY, CDR2 FYNNEI. The DNA of the CDR3 is TGTGCCAGCAGCCTCCCTAGCGGGAACAATGAGCAGTTCTTC. It encodes CASSLPSGNNEQFF. The variable domain in full, with the rest retrieved from reference TRBV2 and TRBJ2-1, is EPEVTQTPSHQVTQMGQEVILRCVPISNHLYFYWYRQILGQKVEFLVSFYNNEISEKSEIFDDQFSVERPDGSNFTLKIRSTKLEDSAMYFCASSLPSGNNEQFFGPGTRLTVL.

This clonotype was seen ten or more times. The genes are TRBV5-6 and TRBJ1-1, with D maybe TRBD1 (5 bases). The CDR3 runs 14 residues. In germline, CDR1 is SGHDT, CDR2 YYEEEE. The V end was cut by 4 bases, the J end by 2 bases, with 12 bases between. CDR3 nucleotides: TGTGCCAGCAGCGACAGACCGACCAACACTGAAGCTTTCTTT. Amino acid sequence: CASSDRPTNTEAFF.

This clonotype was seen ten or more times. This rearrangement joins TRBV29-1 to TRBJ2-5; 7 positions agree with TRBD1. This CDR3 has 12 residues. Germline V gene lookup returns CDR1 SQVTM and CDR2 ANQGSEA. Trimming removed 6 bases from V and 0 bases from J; junction bases left unmatched: 1. CDR3 coding DNA: TGCAGCGTAGACAGGGACCAAGAGACCCAGTACTTC. Protein: CSVDRDQETQYF.

This clonotype was detected many times. The chain joins TRBV4-2 to TRBJ2-6; 8 nucleotides match TRBD2. The trim removed 4 bases at V and 3 bases at J, leaving 5 bases unmatched. Germline V lookup: CDR1 LGHNA, CDR2 YNFKEQ. The length of the CDR3 is 16 residues. This CDR3 reads CASSLGGANGANVLTF. The CDR3 nucleotides are TGTGCCAGCAGCCTCGGGGGGGCTAATGGGGCCAACGTCCTGACTTTC.

This clonotype was counted at least ten times. The gene calls are TRBV6-6 and TRBJ2-3, with a weak D call TRBD2 (6 bases). Trimming shortened V by 8 bases and J by 3 bases, and 18 bases separated the two germline ends. CDR1 and CDR2 from the germline V gene are MNHNY and SVGAGI (reference sequence). The CDR3 has 15 residues. In nucleotides, the CDR3 is TGTGCCAGCGGTCGGGAGTCGGGTGGAACAGATACGCAGTATTTT. Translation: CASGRESGGTDTQYF.

There are many counts of this clonotype. V is TRBV12-5 and J is TRBJ2-3; 13 bases fit TRBD2. The CDR3 is 16 amino acids. Germline CDR1 is LGHNT and CDR2 is FRNRAP. Unmatched junction bases numbered 6, after V lost 5 bases and J lost 4 bases. Here the CDR3 DNA reads TGTGCTAGTGGTCCGAGGACTAGCGGGAGTGCAGATACGCAGTATTTT. Translated, it gives CASGPRTSGSADTQYF.

This clonotype came up many times. The CDR3 nucleotides are TGTGCCAGCAGCGTAAGCGTTGGTGATGAGCAGTTCTTC. As protein: CASSVSVGDEQFF. The rearrangement uses TRBV9 and TRBJ2-1; D call uncertain. There are 13 residues in the CDR3. Per the germline V gene, CDR1 is SGDLS and CDR2 is YYNGEE. The V end was cut by 1 base, the J end by 8 bases, with 10 bases between.

This clonotype was seen ten or more times. CDR3 DNA: TGCAGTCCCTTGGGATTAACATACAATGAGCAGTTCTTC. Amino acids: CSPLGLTYNEQFF. The gene calls are TRBV20-1 and TRBJ2-1; D is ambiguous. The CDR3 has 13 residues. Trimming removed 8 bases at V and 4 bases at J, with 15 bases between. The V gene's germline CDR1 is DFQATT and CDR2 SNEGSKA (reference sequence).